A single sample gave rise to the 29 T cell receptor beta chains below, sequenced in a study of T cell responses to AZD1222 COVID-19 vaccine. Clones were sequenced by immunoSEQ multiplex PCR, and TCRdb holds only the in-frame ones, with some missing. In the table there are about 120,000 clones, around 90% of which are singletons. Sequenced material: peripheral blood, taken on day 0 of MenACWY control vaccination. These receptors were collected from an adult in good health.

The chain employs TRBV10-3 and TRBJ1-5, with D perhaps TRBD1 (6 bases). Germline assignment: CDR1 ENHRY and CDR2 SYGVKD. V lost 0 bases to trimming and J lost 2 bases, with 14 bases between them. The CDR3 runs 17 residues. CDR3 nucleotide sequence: TGTGCCATCAGTGAGTCACCGGGTAGACAGGGCAATCAGCCCCAGCATTTT. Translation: CAISESPGRQGNQPQHF.

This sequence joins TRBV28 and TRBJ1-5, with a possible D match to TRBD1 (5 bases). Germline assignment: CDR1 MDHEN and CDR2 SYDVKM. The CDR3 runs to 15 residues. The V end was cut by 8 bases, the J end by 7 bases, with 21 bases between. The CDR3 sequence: CASSSSRGDSQPQHF. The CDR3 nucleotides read TGTGCCAGCTCCTCGTCGCGGGGGGATAGCCAGCCCCAGCATTTT.

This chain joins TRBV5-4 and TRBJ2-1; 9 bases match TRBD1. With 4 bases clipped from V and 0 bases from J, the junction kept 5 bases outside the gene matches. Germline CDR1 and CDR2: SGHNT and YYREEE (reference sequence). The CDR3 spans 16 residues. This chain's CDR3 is CASSTMTGGSYNEQFF. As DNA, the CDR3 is TGTGCCAGCAGCACGATGACAGGGGGCTCCTACAATGAGCAGTTCTTC.

CDR3 residues: CASSLLGLAGADTQYF. In DNA, the CDR3 is TGTGCCAGCAGCTTACTCGGACTAGCGGGGGCAGATACGCAGTATTTT. The rearrangement joins TRBV7-2 to TRBJ2-3; 13 bases line up with TRBD2. With V trimmed by 2 bases and J by 4 bases, 3 bases remained unmatched. This CDR3 has 16 amino acids. From germline, CDR1 is SGHTA and CDR2 FQGNSA.

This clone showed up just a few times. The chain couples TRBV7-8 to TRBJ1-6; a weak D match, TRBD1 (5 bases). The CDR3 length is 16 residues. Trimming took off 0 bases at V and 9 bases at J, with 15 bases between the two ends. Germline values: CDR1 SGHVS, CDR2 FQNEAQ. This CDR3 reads CASSLAGGTNGSPLHF. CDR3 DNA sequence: TGTGCCAGCAGCTTAGCGGGGGGGACGAATGGTTCACCCCTCCACTTT.

In nucleotides, the CDR3 is TGTGCCAGCAGCCCTAATAGCGGGAGGTCCCACAATGAGCAGTTCTTC. Translated: CASSPNSGRSHNEQFF. The chain uses TRBV11-2 and TRBJ2-1, with TRBD2 matching over 10 bases. The CDR3 has 16 residues. Germline CDR1 reads SGHAT; CDR2 reads FQNNGV. The trim removed 5 bases at V and 5 bases at J, leaving 9 bases unmatched.

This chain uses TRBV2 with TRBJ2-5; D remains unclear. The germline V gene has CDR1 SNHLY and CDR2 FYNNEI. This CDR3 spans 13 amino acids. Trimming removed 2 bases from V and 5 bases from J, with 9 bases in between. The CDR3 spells CASSELVAETQYF. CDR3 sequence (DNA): TGTGCCAGCAGTGAACTGGTTGCGGAGACCCAGTACTTC.

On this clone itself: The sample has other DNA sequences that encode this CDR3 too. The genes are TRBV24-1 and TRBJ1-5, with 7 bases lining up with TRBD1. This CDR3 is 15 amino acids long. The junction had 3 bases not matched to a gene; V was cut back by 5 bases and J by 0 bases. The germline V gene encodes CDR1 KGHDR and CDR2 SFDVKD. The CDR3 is CATSAGGYSNQPQHF. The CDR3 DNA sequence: TGTGCCACCAGTGCAGGGGGATATAGCAATCAGCCCCAGCATTTT.

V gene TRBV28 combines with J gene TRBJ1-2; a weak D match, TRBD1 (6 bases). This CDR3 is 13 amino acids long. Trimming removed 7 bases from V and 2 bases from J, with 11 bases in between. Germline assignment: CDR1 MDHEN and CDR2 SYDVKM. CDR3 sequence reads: CASTRGKNYGYTF. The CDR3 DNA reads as TGTGCCAGCACAAGGGGGAAGAACTATGGCTACACCTTC.

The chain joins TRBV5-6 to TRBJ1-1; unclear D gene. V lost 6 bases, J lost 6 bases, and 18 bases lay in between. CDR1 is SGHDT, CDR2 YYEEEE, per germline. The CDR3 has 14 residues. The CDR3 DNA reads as TGTGCCAGCACCGCCTCCGCAGGATTGGCTGAAGCTTTCTTT. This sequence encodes CASTASAGLAEAFF.

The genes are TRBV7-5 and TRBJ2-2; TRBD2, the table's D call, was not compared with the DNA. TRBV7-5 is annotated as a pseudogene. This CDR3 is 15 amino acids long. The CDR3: CVSPNPGRFSGELFF. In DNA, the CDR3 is TGTGTCAGTCCCAACCCGGGGAGATTTTCCGGGGAGCTGTTTTTT.

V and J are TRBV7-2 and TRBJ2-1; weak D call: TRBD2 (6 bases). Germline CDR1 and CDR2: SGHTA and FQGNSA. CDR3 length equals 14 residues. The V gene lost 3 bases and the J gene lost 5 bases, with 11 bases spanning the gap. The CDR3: CASSFQTRNNEQFF. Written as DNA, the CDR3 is TGTGCCAGCAGCTTCCAGACTAGGAACAATGAGCAGTTCTTC.

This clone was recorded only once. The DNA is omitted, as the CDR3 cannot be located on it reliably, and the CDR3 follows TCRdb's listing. The CDR3 loop reads CATSSSGQGTEKLFF. J is TRBJ1-4 and V is TRBV24-1; the table's TRBD1 call for D was not verified on the DNA. Per germline, CDR1 KGHDR and CDR2 SFDVKD. The length of the CDR3 is 15 amino acids, counting both ends.

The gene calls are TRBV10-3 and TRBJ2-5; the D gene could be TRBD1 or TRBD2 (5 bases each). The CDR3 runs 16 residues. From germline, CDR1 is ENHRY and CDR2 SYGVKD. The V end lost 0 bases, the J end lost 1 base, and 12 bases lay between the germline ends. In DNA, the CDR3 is TGTGCCATCAGTGAGTCGGGTTGGGGGACCCAAGAGACCCAGTACTTC. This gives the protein CAISESGWGTQETQYF.

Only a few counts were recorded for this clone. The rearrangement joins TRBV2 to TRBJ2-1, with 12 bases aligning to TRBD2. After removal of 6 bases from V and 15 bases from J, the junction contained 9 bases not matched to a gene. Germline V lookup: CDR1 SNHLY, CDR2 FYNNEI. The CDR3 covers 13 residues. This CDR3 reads CASSGGLAGLRFF. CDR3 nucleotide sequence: TGTGCCAGCAGCGGCGGACTAGCGGGATTGCGGTTCTTC.

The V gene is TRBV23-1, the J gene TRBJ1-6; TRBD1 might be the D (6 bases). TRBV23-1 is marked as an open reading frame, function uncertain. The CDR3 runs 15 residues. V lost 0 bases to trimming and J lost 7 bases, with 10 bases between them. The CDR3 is CASSQSGGENSPLHF. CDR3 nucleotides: TGCGCCAGCAGTCAATCGGGGGGCGAGAATTCACCCCTCCACTTT.

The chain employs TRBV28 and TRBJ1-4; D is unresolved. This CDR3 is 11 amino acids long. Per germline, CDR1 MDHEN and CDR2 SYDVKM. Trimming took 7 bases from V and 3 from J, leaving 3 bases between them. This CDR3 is CASMANEKLFF. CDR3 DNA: TGTGCCAGCATGGCTAATGAAAAACTGTTTTTT.

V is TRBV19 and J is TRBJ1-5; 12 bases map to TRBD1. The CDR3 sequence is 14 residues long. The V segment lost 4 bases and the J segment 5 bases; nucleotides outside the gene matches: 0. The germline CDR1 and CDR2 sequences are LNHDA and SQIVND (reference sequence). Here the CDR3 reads CASSRDRGHQPQHF. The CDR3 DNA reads TGTGCCAGTAGTAGGGACAGGGGGCATCAGCCCCAGCATTTT.

This CDR3 reads CASSLDWPRDEQFF. CDR3 DNA sequence: TGCGCCAGCAGCTTGGACTGGCCTCGGGATGAGCAGTTCTTC. The rearrangement joins TRBV5-1 to TRBJ2-1; D gene ambiguous. Trimming stripped 0 bases from V and 8 bases from J, with 12 bases between. The CDR3 totals 14 residues. CDR1 is SGHRS and CDR2 is YFSETQ in the germline V gene.

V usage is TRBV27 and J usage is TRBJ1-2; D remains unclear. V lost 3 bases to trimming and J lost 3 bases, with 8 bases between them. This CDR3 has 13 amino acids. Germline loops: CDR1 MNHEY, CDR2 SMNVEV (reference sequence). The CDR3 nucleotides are TGTGCCAGCAGTTTCTCGAGTTACTATGGCTACACCTTC. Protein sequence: CASSFSSYYGYTF.

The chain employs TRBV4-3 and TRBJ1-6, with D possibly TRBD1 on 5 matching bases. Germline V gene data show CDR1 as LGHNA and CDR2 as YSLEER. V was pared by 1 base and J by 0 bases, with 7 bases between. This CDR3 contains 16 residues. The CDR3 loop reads CASSQGQNSYNSPLHF. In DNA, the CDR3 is TGCGCCAGCAGCCAAGGACAGAACTCCTATAATTCACCCCTCCACTTT.

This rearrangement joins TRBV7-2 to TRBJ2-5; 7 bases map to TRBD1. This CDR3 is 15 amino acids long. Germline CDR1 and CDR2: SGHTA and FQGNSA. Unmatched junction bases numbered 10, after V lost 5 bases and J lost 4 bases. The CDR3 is CASSLEGALVETQYF. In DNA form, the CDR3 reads TGTGCCAGCAGCCTAGAGGGGGCGCTGGTAGAGACCCAGTACTTC. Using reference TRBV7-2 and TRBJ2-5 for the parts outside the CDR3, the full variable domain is GAGVSQSPSNKVTEKGKDVELRCDPISGHTALYWYRQSLGQGLEFLIYFQGNSAPDKSGLPSDRFSAERTGGSVSTLTIQRTQQEDSAVYLCASSLEGALVETQYFGPGTRLLVL.

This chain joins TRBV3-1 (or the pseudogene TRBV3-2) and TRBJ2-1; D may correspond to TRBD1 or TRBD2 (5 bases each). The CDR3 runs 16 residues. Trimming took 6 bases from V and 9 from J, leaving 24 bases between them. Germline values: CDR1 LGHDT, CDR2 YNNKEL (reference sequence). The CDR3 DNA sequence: TGTGCCAGCAGAGCCTTCGGGGCGCGGTACAATAGTGAGCAGTTCTTC. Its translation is CASRAFGARYNSEQFF.

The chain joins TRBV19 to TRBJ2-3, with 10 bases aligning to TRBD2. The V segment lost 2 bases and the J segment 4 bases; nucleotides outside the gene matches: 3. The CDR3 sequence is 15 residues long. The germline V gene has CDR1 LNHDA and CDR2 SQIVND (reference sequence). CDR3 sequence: CASSILAGVADTQYF. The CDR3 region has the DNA TGTGCCAGTAGTATACTAGCGGGAGTGGCAGATACGCAGTATTTT.

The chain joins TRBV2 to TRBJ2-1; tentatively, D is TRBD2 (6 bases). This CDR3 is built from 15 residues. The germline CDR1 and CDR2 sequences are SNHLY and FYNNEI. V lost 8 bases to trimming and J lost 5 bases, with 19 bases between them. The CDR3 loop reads CASLDRDGGNNEQFF. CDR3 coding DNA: TGTGCCAGCCTAGACCGGGACGGGGGAAACAATGAGCAGTTCTTC.

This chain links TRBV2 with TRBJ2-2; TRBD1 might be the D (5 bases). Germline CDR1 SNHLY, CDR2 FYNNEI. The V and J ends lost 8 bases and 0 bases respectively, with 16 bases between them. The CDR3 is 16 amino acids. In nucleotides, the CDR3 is TGTGCCAGCCGGGTCTCTGGGGCTACGAACACCGGGGAGCTGTTTTTT. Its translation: CASRVSGATNTGELFF.

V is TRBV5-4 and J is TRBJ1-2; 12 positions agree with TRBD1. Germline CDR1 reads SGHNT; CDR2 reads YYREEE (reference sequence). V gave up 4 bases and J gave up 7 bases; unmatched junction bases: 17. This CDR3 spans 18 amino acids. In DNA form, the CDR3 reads TGTGCCAGCAGCGACCGCTTGGGACAGGGGGCGATGGGTCGTGGCTACACCTTC. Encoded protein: CASSDRLGQGAMGRGYTF.

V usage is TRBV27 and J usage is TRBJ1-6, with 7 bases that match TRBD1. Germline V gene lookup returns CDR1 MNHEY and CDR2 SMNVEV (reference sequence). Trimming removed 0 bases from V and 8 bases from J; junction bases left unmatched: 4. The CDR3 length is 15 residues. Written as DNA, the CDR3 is TGTGCCAGCAGTTTATCCCCAGGGGGTGATTCACCCCTCCACTTT. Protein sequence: CASSLSPGGDSPLHF.

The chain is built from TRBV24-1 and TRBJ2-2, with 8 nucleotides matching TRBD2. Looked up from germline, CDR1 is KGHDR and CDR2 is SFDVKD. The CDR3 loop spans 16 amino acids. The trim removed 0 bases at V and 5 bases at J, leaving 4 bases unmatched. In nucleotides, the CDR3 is TGTGCCACCAGTGATTTGACGGGAGGGGAGACCGGGGAGCTGTTTTTT. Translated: CATSDLTGGETGELFF.